The subject of this entry is one T cell receptor beta chain. The data were produced by immunoSEQ multiplex PCR, yet TCRdb's version contains in-frame clones alone and is incomplete. Of about 89,000 clones detected, roughly 79% appear once; the ten largest clones hold roughly 10%. The V segment lost 2 bases and the J segment 2 bases; nucleotides outside the gene matches: 1. The CDR3 length is 14 residues. The V gene's germline CDR1 is KGHSH and CDR2 LQKENI. The data belong to a study of blood T cell repertoires in COVID-19. This sequence joins TRBV18 and TRBJ2-5; 8 positions agree with TRBD1. Material: peripheral blood. The clonotype comes from a man between 65 and 79 years old with acute or convalescent COVID-19. In DNA, the CDR3 is TGTGCCAGCTCACCAAGGACAGGGCAAGAGACCCAGTACTTC. Protein sequence: CASSPRTGQETQYF.